The clone carrying this T cell receptor (beta chain) came up a few times. Its antigen is still unknown. In germline, CDR1 is SGDLS, CDR2 YYNGEE. The CDR3 covers 14 residues. Trimming removed 0 bases from V and 2 bases from J, with 8 bases in between. This sample stems from a study of identical twins. Study results and caveats: One should note that invariant MAIT and iNKT cells could partly confound zero-insertion analyses.

Using its own MiXCR run on the 5' RACE reads, TCRdb lists one record per CDR3 protein. The table records about 660,000 distinct CDR3 sequences, 8.6% of them present only once. These data also formed part of another study, on yellow fever vaccine responses in identical twins.

The rearrangement uses TRBV9 and TRBJ1-1; D not certain. Sequencing used PBMCs. The origin of this receptor is a woman in her late teens or twenties in good health. The CDR3 protein is CASSVVPANTEAFF. Here the CDR3 DNA reads TGTGCCAGCAGCGTAGTTCCAGCTAACACTGAAGCTTTCTTT. The complete variable domain, with remaining parts taken from reference TRBV9 and TRBJ1-1, reads DSGVTQTPKHLITATGQRVTLRCSPRSGDLSVYWYQQSLDQGLQFLIQYYNGEERAKGNILERFSAQQFPDLHSELNLSSLELGDSALYFCASSVVPANTEAFFGQGTRLTVV.